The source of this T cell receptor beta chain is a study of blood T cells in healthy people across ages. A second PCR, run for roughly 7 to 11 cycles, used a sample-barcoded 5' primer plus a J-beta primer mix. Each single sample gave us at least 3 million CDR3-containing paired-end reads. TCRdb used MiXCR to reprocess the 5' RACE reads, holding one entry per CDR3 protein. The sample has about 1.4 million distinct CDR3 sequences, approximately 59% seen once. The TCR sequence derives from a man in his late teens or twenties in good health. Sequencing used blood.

The CDR3 reads CASSYARQTQYF. The CDR3 DNA is TGTGCCAGCAGTTACGCCCGGCAGACCCAGTACTTC. This rearrangement joins TRBV6-6 to TRBJ2-7; D unclear. The DNA end is a closer match to TRBJ2-5, so the J assignment may be wrong. Germline CDR1 reads MNHNY; CDR2 reads SVGAGI (reference sequence). The CDR3 is 12 amino acids.